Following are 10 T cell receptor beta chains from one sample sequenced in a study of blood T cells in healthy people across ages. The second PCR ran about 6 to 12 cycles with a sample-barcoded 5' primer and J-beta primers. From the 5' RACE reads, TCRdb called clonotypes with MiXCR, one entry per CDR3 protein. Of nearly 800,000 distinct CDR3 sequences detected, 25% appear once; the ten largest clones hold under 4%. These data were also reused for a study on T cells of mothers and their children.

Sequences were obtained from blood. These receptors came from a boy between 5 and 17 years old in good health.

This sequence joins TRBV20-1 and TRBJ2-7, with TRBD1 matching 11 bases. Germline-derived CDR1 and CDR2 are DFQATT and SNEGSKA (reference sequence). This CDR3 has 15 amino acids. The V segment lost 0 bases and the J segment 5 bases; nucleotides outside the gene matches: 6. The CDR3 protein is CSARDMGQGVNEQYF. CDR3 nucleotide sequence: TGCAGTGCTAGAGATATGGGACAGGGGGTCAACGAGCAGTACTTC.

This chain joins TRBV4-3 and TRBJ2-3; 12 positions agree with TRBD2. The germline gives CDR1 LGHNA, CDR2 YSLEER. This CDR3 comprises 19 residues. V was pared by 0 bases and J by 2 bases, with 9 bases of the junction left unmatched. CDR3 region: CASSQDRASGGVFTDTQYF. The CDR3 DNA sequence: TGCGCCAGCAGCCAAGATAGGGCTAGCGGGGGGGTATTCACAGATACGCAGTATTTT.

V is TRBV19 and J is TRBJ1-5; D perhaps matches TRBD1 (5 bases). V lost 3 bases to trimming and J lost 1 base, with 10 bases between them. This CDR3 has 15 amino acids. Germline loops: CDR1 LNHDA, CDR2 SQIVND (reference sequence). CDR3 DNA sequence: TGTGCCAGTAGTATCGGCAGGGTGAGCAATCAGCCCCAGCATTTT. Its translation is CASSIGRVSNQPQHF.

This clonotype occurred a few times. CDR3 in DNA: TGCAGTGCGTGGACAGGGGAAGGGACTAGCGGGAGGCCAGAGGGCAATGAGCAGTTCTTC. It is translated as CSAWTGEGTSGRPEGNEQFF. The V call is TRBV20-1, the J call TRBJ2-1; 15 nucleotides agree with TRBD2. V gave up 6 bases and J gave up 6 bases; unmatched junction bases: 21. Per the germline V gene, CDR1 is DFQATT and CDR2 is SNEGSKA (reference sequence). This CDR3 spans 20 amino acids.

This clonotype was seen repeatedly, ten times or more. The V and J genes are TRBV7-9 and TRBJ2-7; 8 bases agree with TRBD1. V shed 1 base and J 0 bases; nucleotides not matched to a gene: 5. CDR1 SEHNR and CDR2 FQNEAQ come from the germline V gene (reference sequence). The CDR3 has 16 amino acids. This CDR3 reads CASSLVADRVSYEQYF. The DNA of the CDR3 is TGTGCCAGCAGCTTAGTAGCGGACAGGGTCTCCTACGAGCAGTACTTC.

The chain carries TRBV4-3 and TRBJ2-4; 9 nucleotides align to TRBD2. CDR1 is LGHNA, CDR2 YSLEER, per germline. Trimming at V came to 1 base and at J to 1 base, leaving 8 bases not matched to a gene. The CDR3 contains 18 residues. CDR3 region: CASSQGAGGGWAKNIQYF. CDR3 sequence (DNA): TGCGCCAGCAGCCAAGGAGCGGGGGGCGGCTGGGCCAAAAACATTCAGTACTTC.

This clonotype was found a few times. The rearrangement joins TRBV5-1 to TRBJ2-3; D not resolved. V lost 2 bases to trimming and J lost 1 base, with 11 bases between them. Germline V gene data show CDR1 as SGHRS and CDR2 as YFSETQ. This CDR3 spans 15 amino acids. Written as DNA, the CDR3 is TGCGCCAGCAGCTTAGTAGGTTTGGGCACAGATACGCAGTATTTT. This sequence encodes CASSLVGLGTDTQYF.

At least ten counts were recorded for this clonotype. The CDR3 DNA follows: TGTGCCAGCAGTTACTCTGGGGGCAGCTATGGCTACACCTTC. As protein: CASSYSGGSYGYTF. J is TRBJ1-2 and V is TRBV6-5; possibly TRBD1 for D (6 bases). Trimming pared 0 bases from V and 4 bases from J, leaving 9 bases between. CDR1 MNHEY and CDR2 SVGAGI come from the germline V gene. This CDR3 contains 14 residues.

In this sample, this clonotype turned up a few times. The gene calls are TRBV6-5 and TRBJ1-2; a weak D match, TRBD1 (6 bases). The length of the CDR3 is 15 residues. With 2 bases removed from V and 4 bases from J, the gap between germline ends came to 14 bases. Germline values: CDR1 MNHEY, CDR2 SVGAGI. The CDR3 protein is CASSYRDNRFYGYTF. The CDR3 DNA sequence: TGTGCCAGCAGTTACCGGGACAACCGTTTCTATGGCTACACCTTC.

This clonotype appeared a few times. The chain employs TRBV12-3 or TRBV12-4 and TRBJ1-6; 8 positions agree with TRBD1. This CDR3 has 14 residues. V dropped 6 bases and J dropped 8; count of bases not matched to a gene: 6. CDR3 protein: CASRSGTGDSPLHF. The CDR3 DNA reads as TGTGCCAGCAGGTCAGGGACAGGAGATTCACCCCTCCACTTT.